These T cell receptor beta chains were read from a single sample in a study of OX40 agonist ivuxolimab in advanced cancers. This table comes from immunoSEQ multiplex PCR, and its TCRdb copy is limited to in-frame clones, with some not included. In the table there are about 110,000 clones, 85% to 95% of which are singletons. The specimen was CD4+ or CD8+ T cells sorted from blood, collected in a trial of the OX40 agonist ivuxolimab. The receptor source for this set is an adult with an advanced solid tumor such as melanoma, head and neck, liver or kidney cancer. Each CDR3 is given without its conserved first and last residue. Fields, in order: V gene, D gene, CDR3 protein. The D gene is left open where the match is weak.

v_call: TRBV19; d_call: TRBD2; cdr3_aa: ASSIAGTTHNEQF
v_call: TRBV27; d_call: TRBD1; cdr3_aa: ASSSRTGYSTGELF
v_call: TRBV27; d_call: .; cdr3_aa: ASSFELGETQY
v_call: TRBV30; d_call: .; cdr3_aa: AWSVTDEAF
v_call: TRBV19; d_call: TRBD2; cdr3_aa: ASSKLAGGPNDNEQF
v_call: TRBV7-3; d_call: TRBD2; cdr3_aa: ASSLIGGRSSGRGNTGELF
v_call: TRBV7-2; d_call: .; cdr3_aa: ASSLFNSGAQH
v_call: TRBV7-3; d_call: .; cdr3_aa: ASSPTSGWRETQY
v_call: TRBV5-4; d_call: TRBD1; cdr3_aa: ASSLRGTGHNEQF
v_call: TRBV5-1; d_call: .; cdr3_aa: ASSTQGTDTQY
v_call: TRBV18; d_call: .; cdr3_aa: ASSPGLFPKNIQY
v_call: TRBV7-3; d_call: TRBD2; cdr3_aa: APGGLETYNEQF
v_call: TRBV4-1; d_call: TRBD1; cdr3_aa: ASSHWDRDRDEKLF
v_call: TRBV27; d_call: .; cdr3_aa: ASRGAGLGNNEKLF
v_call: TRBV30; d_call: .; cdr3_aa: AWSGGALTGELF
v_call: TRBV9; d_call: .; cdr3_aa: ASRRPGSTGELF
v_call: TRBV2; d_call: .; cdr3_aa: ASNRLNEQY
v_call: TRBV11-1; d_call: .; cdr3_aa: ASSLSSVGEAF
v_call: TRBV6-5; d_call: TRBD1; cdr3_aa: ASRGQAGYGYT
v_call: TRBV6-5; d_call: .; cdr3_aa: ASSRPGGDTQY
v_call: TRBV7-3; d_call: TRBD1; cdr3_aa: ASSTQGASNEQF
v_call: TRBV19; d_call: .; cdr3_aa: ASSDSNNQPQH
v_call: TRBV6-6; d_call: .; cdr3_aa: ASRSRETQY
v_call: TRBV19; d_call: .; cdr3_aa: ASSDGPRTEAF
v_call: TRBV2; d_call: TRBD1; cdr3_aa: ASSELRGSSYNEQF
v_call: TRBV19; d_call: .; cdr3_aa: ASSIGPGTTTEAF
v_call: TRBV5-1; d_call: .; cdr3_aa: ASSLDSGGANVLT
v_call: TRBV9; d_call: TRBD1; cdr3_aa: ASSPLGTDSGNTIY
v_call: TRBV5-8; d_call: TRBD2; cdr3_aa: ASSRASGVGHTQY
v_call: TRBV5-5; d_call: .; cdr3_aa: ASSLETDEDTQY
v_call: TRBV5-6; d_call: .; cdr3_aa: ASSWRKGPGGYT
v_call: TRBV19; d_call: TRBD1; cdr3_aa: ASSRGTGGPDTQY
v_call: TRBV30; d_call: .; cdr3_aa: AWSVRQTPTIY
v_call: TRBV2; d_call: .; cdr3_aa: ASSVYEQY
v_call: TRBV5-5; d_call: .; cdr3_aa: ASSLRVGETQY
v_call: TRBV7-9; d_call: .; cdr3_aa: ASSTQTVVTYEQY
v_call: TRBV7-9; d_call: .; cdr3_aa: ASSLMEGNTIY
v_call: TRBV20-1; d_call: .; cdr3_aa: SARDLQEQY
v_call: TRBV6-1; d_call: .; cdr3_aa: ASEPGGNAYEQY
v_call: TRBV9; d_call: .; cdr3_aa: ASSVGTDYGYT
v_call: TRBV5-4; d_call: TRBD2; cdr3_aa: ASSLGRRAGEQY